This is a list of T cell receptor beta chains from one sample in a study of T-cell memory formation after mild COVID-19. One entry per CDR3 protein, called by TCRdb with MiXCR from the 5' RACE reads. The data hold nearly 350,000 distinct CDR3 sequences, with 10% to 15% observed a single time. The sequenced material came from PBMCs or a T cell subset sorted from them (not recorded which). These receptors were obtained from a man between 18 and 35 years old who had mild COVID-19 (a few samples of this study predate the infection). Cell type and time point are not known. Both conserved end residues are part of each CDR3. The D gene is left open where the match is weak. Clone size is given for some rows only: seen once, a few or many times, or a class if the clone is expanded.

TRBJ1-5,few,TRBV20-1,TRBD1,CSAADRGGQPQHF,TGCAGTGCTGCGGACAGGGGGGGACAGCCCCAGCATTTT
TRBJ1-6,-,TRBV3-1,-,CASSQRQGYNSPLHF,TGTGCCAGCAGCCAAAGGCAGGGTTATAATTCACCCCTCCACTTT
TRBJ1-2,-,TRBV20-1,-,CSAREQADGYTF,TGCAGTGCTAGAGAACAGGCAGATGGCTACACCTTC
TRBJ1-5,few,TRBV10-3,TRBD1,CAISDTRQGYNQPQHF,TGTGCCATCAGTGATACCCGACAGGGATACAATCAGCCCCAGCATTTT
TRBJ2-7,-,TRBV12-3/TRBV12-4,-,CASSSRPRDSERYEQYF,TGTGCCAGCAGTTCCCGACCTCGCGACTCGGAGCGCTACGAGCAGTACTTC
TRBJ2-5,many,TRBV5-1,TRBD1,CASSRGRGETQYF,TGCGCCAGCAGCAGGGGGCGCGGAGAGACCCAGTACTTC
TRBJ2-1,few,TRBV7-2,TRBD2,CASSLSLAAPLGEQFF,TGTGCCAGCAGCTTAAGTCTAGCGGCGCCCCTCGGGGAGCAGTTCTTC
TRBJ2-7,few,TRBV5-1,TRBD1,CASSLEDRGYEQYF,TGCGCCAGCAGCTTGGAGGACAGGGGTTACGAGCAGTACTTC
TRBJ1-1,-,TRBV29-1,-,CSAENTEAFF,TGCAGCGCGGAGAACACTGAAGCTTTCTTT
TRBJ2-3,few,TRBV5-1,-,CASRSGVRPDTQYF,TGCGCCAGCAGATCAGGGGTGAGGCCAGATACGCAGTATTTT
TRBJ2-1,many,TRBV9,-,CASSVSQPYNEQFF,TGTGCCAGCAGCGTCTCCCAACCCTACAATGAGCAGTTCTTC
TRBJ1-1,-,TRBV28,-,CASSRAFLDTEAFF,TGTGCCAGCAGTCGCGCTTTCTTGGACACTGAAGCTTTCTTT
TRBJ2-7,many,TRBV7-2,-,CASTQGSATYEQYF,TGTGCCAGCACCCAGGGGAGCGCAACTTACGAGCAGTACTTC